This T cell receptor beta chain was found in a study of blood T cell repertoires in COVID-19. In the study overall: Samples taken during acute and convalescent COVID-19 were collected in the United States, Italy and Spain. PBMCs, B-cell-depleted T cells, or T cells provided the cDNA or gDNA that made up the material.

Profiled with immunoSEQ multiplex PCR; TCRdb holds only in-frame clones, not every one. The sample holds some 320,000 clones, 80% to 90% seen once. Germline CDR1 is SEHNR and CDR2 is FQNEAQ (reference sequence). CDR3 length: 17 amino acids. Trimming cost V 0 bases and J 4 bases, with 18 bases left between them. Sequenced sample: peripheral blood. The chain employs TRBV7-9 and TRBJ1-1; TRBD1 is a possible D gene (5 bases). This receptor was taken from a woman between 50 and 59 years old who had recovered from COVID-19. The CDR3, as DNA: TGTGCCAGCAGCTTAGCGCTTTCTGGCAGGGCCGGCACTGAAGCTTTCTTT. Protein product: CASSLALSGRAGTEAFF.